What follows are 13 T cell receptor beta chains derived from one specimen sequenced in a study of OX40 agonist ivuxolimab in advanced cancers. The data were produced by immunoSEQ multiplex PCR, yet TCRdb's version contains in-frame clones alone and is incomplete. The profile shows 50,000 to 75,000 clones, around four fifths of them singletons. The source material was CD4+ or CD8+ T cells sorted from blood, sampled in a trial of the OX40 agonist ivuxolimab. All receptors derive from an adult with an advanced solid tumor such as melanoma, head and neck, liver or kidney cancer.

This chain links TRBV6-1 with TRBJ1-1, with D perhaps matching TRBD1 (6 bases). V dropped 4 bases and J dropped 2 bases, with 11 bases sitting between them. This CDR3 has 14 amino acids. Looked up from germline, CDR1 is MNHNS and CDR2 is SASEGT. The CDR3 protein is CASSATGANTEAFF. The CDR3 DNA sequence: TGTGCCAGCAGTGCGACAGGAGCCAACACTGAAGCTTTCTTT.

The chain couples TRBV6-6 to TRBJ2-7, with D possibly TRBD1 on 6 matching bases. Deletions cut 2 bases from V and 3 bases from J, with 11 bases between. Germline CDR1 is MNHNY and CDR2 is SVGAGI (reference sequence). This CDR3 comprises 14 residues. The CDR3 nucleotides are TGTGCCAGCAGTTACCCGACAGGCAACTACGAGCAGTACTTC. Protein sequence: CASSYPTGNYEQYF.

The chain links TRBV10-1 to TRBJ2-7; no clear D gene. V lost 2 bases and J lost 2, with 10 bases in between. The CDR3 is 14 residues long. The V gene's germline CDR1 is WNHNN and CDR2 SYGVQD (reference sequence). The CDR3 DNA follows: TGCGCCAGCAGTGAGAACACGACCACCTACGAGCAGTACTTC. Encoded protein: CASSENTTTYEQYF.

Note on this clone: At one of its ends the junction is not consistent with the germline gene, which may arise from a read error. The CDR3 region has the DNA TGTGTCAGCAGCGGCGGGCAGGGACTTTTCTATGGCTACACCTTC. It encodes CVSSGGQGLFYGYTF. The V gene is TRBV4-2, the J gene TRBJ1-2; the D gene is possibly TRBD1 (5 bases). The CDR3 spans 15 residues. The V gene's germline CDR1 is LGHNA and CDR2 YNFKEQ.

The chain has TRBV9 and TRBJ2-3; D remains unclear. CDR3 length: 15 residues. V lost 1 base, J lost 3 bases, and 12 bases lay in between. CDR1 and CDR2 from the germline V gene are SGDLS and YYNGEE. The CDR3 bases are TGTGCCAGCAGCGTATCCCCTATAGGTACAGATACGCAGTATTTT. This sequence encodes CASSVSPIGTDTQYF.

The V call is TRBV5-1, the J call TRBJ2-6; D not certain. The CDR3 sequence is 13 residues long. Trimming shortened V by 0 bases and J by 6 bases, and 4 bases separated the two germline ends. CDR1 is SGHRS and CDR2 is YFSETQ in the germline V gene. The DNA of the CDR3 is TGCGCCAGCAGCTTGGGGCCGGCCAACGTCCTGACTTTC. Residues: CASSLGPANVLTF.

V gene TRBV5-4 combines with J gene TRBJ1-1; the D gene is possibly TRBD1 (6 bases). The CDR3 covers 16 residues. The V gene's germline CDR1 is SGHNT and CDR2 YYREEE (reference sequence). V dropped 4 bases and J dropped 0 bases, with 16 bases sitting between them. In DNA, the CDR3 is TGTGCCAGCAGCCTCAACGGACAGAGAATGAACACTGAAGCTTTCTTT. Protein product: CASSLNGQRMNTEAFF.

This clone was observed a handful of times. The chain links TRBV7-9 to TRBJ1-5, with D possibly matching TRBD1 (5 bases). Trimming stripped 5 bases from V and 1 base from J, with 9 bases between. Germline CDR1 reads SEHNR; CDR2 reads FQNEAQ (reference sequence). The CDR3 runs 14 residues. The CDR3 protein is CASSQDISNQPQHF. The CDR3 region has the DNA TGTGCCAGCAGCCAGGACATAAGCAATCAGCCCCAGCATTTT. Looking up the rest from reference TRBV7-9 and TRBJ1-5 gives the full variable domain: DTGVSQNPRHKITKRGQNVTFRCDPISEHNRLYWYRQTLGQGPEFLTYFQNEAQLEKSRLLSDRFSAERPKGSFSTLEIQRTEQGDSAMYLCASSQDISNQPQHFGDGTRLSIL.

For this clone: Other DNA sequences in the same sample also yield this CDR3. The V and J genes are TRBV9 and TRBJ1-3; D uncertain. Germline V gene lookup returns CDR1 SGDLS and CDR2 YYNGEE. The CDR3 consists of 14 residues. The V end lost 3 bases, the J end lost 4 bases, and 11 bases lay between the germline ends. The chain's CDR3 is CASSGGGPGNTIYF. The CDR3 DNA reads as TGTGCCAGCAGCGGGGGAGGGCCAGGAAACACCATATATTTT.

The chain carries TRBV28 and TRBJ2-7; D call uncertain. Germline V lookup: CDR1 MDHEN, CDR2 SYDVKM. This CDR3 contains 11 residues. V dropped 5 bases and J dropped 2 bases, with 4 bases sitting between them. CDR3 in amino acids: CASSVAYEQYF. The CDR3 nucleotides read TGTGCCAGCAGTGTTGCCTACGAGCAGTACTTC.

The CDR3 here is CASSNPGTDTQYF. The DNA for the CDR3 is TGTGCCAGCAGTAACCCAGGCACAGATACGCAGTATTTT. The gene calls are TRBV6-6 and TRBJ2-3; no reliable D call. The V and J ends lost 5 bases and 1 base respectively, with 7 bases between them. CDR1 is MNHNY, CDR2 SVGAGI, per germline (reference sequence). This CDR3 contains 13 residues.

V gene TRBV5-6 combines with J gene TRBJ2-1; TRBD2 matches at 7 bases. CDR3 size: 17 residues. Germline CDR1 is SGHDT and CDR2 is YYEEEE. Unmatched junction bases numbered 7, after V lost 0 bases and J lost 1 base. This CDR3 reads CASSLGGLRGSYNEQFF. CDR3 DNA: TGTGCCAGCAGCTTGGGAGGCTTGCGGGGGTCCTACAATGAGCAGTTCTTC.

J is TRBJ2-3 and V is TRBV4-1; tentatively, D is TRBD1 (6 bases). With 1 base removed from V and 4 bases from J, the gap between germline ends came to 15 bases. This CDR3 spans 16 amino acids. Per the germline V gene, CDR1 is MGHRA and CDR2 is YSYEKL. Here the CDR3 reads CASSQAPQGDSDTQYF. The CDR3 bases are TGCGCCAGCAGCCAAGCCCCACAGGGAGATTCAGATACGCAGTATTTT.